This T cell receptor beta chain was sequenced during a study of control samples from healthy donors and cancer patients. J was trimmed by 4 bases and V by 3 bases; bases with no gene match: 2. The CDR3 consists of 14 residues. CDR1 and CDR2 from the germline V gene are LNHDA and SQIVND (reference sequence). Some clones are missing from TCRdb's copy, which holds only in-frame ones; the method was immunoSEQ multiplex PCR. The top ten clones hold 2% to 2.5% of a sample with 100,000 to 150,000 clones, 90% of them seen once. Sequencing used blood. The chain is built from TRBV19 and TRBJ2-2, with TRBD2 matching 7 bases. This receptor was taken from a man between 18 and 35 years old in good health. CDR3: CASSMGGSTGELFF. CDR3 bases: TGTGCCAGTAGTATGGGCGGGAGCACCGGGGAGCTGTTTTTT.